Below are 17 T cell receptor beta chains sequenced from a single sample in a study of blood T cells in healthy people across ages. The authors ran a second PCR of roughly 6 to 12 cycles using a sample-barcoded 5' primer and a J-beta primer mix. TCRdb independently ran MiXCR on the 5' RACE reads; one entry per CDR3 protein. The repertoire includes about 930,000 distinct CDR3 sequences, 25% to 35% of them detected once, and roughly 10% sits in the top ten. These data also featured in a second study, about T cells of mothers and their children.

The sample consisted of blood. The receptors shown here come from a woman in her forties in good health.

In its sample, this clonotype was seen a few times. V is TRBV7-2 and J is TRBJ1-1; 7 bases are shared with TRBD1. The CDR3 consists of 14 residues. V lost 1 base and J lost 10; bases outside the gene matches: 9. Germline CDR1 SGHTA, CDR2 FQGNSA. CDR3 in DNA: TGTGCCAGCAGCTTAGACAACAGGGGATTAGGAGCTTTCTTT. It specifies CASSLDNRGLGAFF.

Notes on this clonotype: Being one base from a much bigger clone, this may be a read error. The rearrangement links TRBV5-1 to TRBJ1-1; possible D gene TRBD1, 6 bases. This CDR3 region has 14 residues. Trimming pared 2 bases from V and 1 base from J, leaving 9 bases between. CDR1 and CDR2 (germline): SGHRS, YFSETQ. The CDR3, as DNA: TGCGCCAGCAGCTTTGGACAGAAGAACACTGAAGCTTTCTTT. Translation gives CASSFGQKNTEAFF. Variable domain in full (rest from reference TRBV5-1 and TRBJ1-1): KAGVTQTPRYLIKTRGQQVTLSCSPISGHRSVSWYQQTPGQGLQFLFEYFSETQRNKGNFPGRFSGRQFSNSRSEMNVSTLELGDSALYLCASSFGQKNTEAFFGQGTRLTVV.

This clonotype was found a few times. The rearrangement joins TRBV4-1 to TRBJ1-4; D is undetermined. The length of the CDR3 is 16 residues. Germline V gene data show CDR1 as MGHRA and CDR2 as YSYEKL. V lost 1 base and J 2 bases, leaving 11 bases between the germline ends. CDR3 bases: TGCGCCAGCAGCCAAGTCGAGTTTACGACTAATGAAAAACTGTTTTTT. Its translation is CASSQVEFTTNEKLFF.

A note on this clonotype: The junction departs from germline at one end; a sequencing error may be responsible. The chain combines TRBV4-1 with TRBJ1-2; no clear D gene. Germline V gives CDR1 MGHRA, CDR2 YSYEKL. CDR3 size: 11 residues. CDR3 sequence (DNA): TGCGCCAACAGCCAAGGCAGCGGCTACACCTTC. It encodes CANSQGSGYTF.

The chain is built from TRBV4-3 and TRBJ2-2, with no clear D. The CDR3 is 16 residues long. With 0 bases removed from V and 7 bases from J, the gap between germline ends came to 15 bases. Germline CDR1 LGHNA, CDR2 YSLEER. CDR3 residues: CASSQDYGQIYGELFF. Here the CDR3 DNA reads TGCGCCAGCAGCCAAGATTACGGCCAAATATACGGGGAGCTGTTTTTT.

This clonotype was detected a few times. The V gene is TRBV20-1, the J gene TRBJ2-5, with 8 bases fitting TRBD1. V gave up 4 bases and J gave up 4 bases; unmatched junction bases: 8. The CDR3 is 14 residues long. Germline-derived CDR1 and CDR2 are DFQATT and SNEGSKA (reference sequence). CDR3 in DNA: TGCAGTGCTAAAGGGGCAGGGGGCACAGAGACCCAGTACTTC. Translating it yields CSAKGAGGTETQYF.

V is TRBV7-9 and J is TRBJ2-1; the D gene is possibly TRBD1 (6 bases). The CDR3 has 16 amino acids. CDR1 SEHNR and CDR2 FQNEAQ come from the germline V gene (reference sequence). V was trimmed by 5 bases and J by 5 bases, leaving 19 bases between them. CDR3 amino acids: CASSGRSRGVNNEQFF. The CDR3 nucleotides are TGTGCCAGCAGCGGACGGAGCAGGGGCGTTAACAATGAGCAGTTCTTC.

Of note for this clonotype: This clone may be a read error of a much larger clone one base away. The chain carries TRBV29-1 and TRBJ2-5; 9 bases fit TRBD1. The J call is uncertain, as TRBJ2-7 better fits the DNA end. The CDR3 has 14 amino acids. In germline, CDR1 is SQVTM, CDR2 ANQGSEA. CDR3 protein: CGVPKDRGGYEQYF. The CDR3 region has the DNA TGCGGCGTACCCAAGGACAGGGGAGGCTACGAGCAGTACTTC.

This clonotype appeared many times. The chain recombines TRBV3-1 with TRBJ2-7; TRBD2 agrees at 9 bases. V lost 0 bases to trimming and J lost 3 bases; unmatched junction nucleotides: 6. Germline V gives CDR1 LGHDT, CDR2 YNNKEL (reference sequence). The CDR3 has 16 residues. The CDR3 coding sequence is TGTGCCAGCAGCCAAGAAGCGGGGGGCTGGAACTACGAGCAGTACTTC. Translated, it gives CASSQEAGGWNYEQYF.

This clonotype appeared a few times. The chain uses TRBV4-3 and TRBJ2-1; D is perhaps TRBD2 (6 bases). V dropped 4 bases and J dropped 3 bases, with 13 bases sitting between them. Germline CDR1 and CDR2: LGHNA and YSLEER. The CDR3 sequence is 15 residues long. CDR3 residues: CASSRTGVVYNEQFF. The CDR3 DNA reads TGCGCCAGCAGCCGAACGGGAGTCGTCTACAATGAGCAGTTCTTC.

This rearrangement joins TRBV2 to TRBJ2-1, with D hard to call. The CDR3 consists of 12 residues. With 3 bases removed from V and 9 bases from J, the gap between germline ends came to 9 bases. CDR1 and CDR2 (germline): SNHLY, FYNNEI. CDR3 sequence: CASSDGVAEQFF. The DNA for the CDR3 is TGTGCCAGCAGTGATGGGGTTGCTGAGCAGTTCTTC.

The chain uses TRBV7-2 and TRBJ1-1; tentative D call: TRBD1 (6 bases). Germline CDR1 SGHTA, CDR2 FQGNSA. V lost 4 bases and J lost 3, with 12 bases in between. The CDR3 loop spans 14 amino acids. CDR3 amino acids: CASSSQGGYTEAFF. The CDR3 DNA reads TGTGCCAGCAGCTCACAGGGAGGGTACACTGAAGCTTTCTTT.

This chain uses TRBV9 with TRBJ2-1; 8 bases are shared with TRBD1. The J segment lost 7 bases and the V segment lost 2 bases, leaving 8 bases of the junction unmatched. CDR1 is SGDLS and CDR2 is YYNGEE in the germline V gene. The CDR3 runs to 15 residues. CDR3 loop: CASSVSTGEFNEQFF. DNA for the CDR3: TGTGCCAGCAGCGTCTCGACAGGGGAGTTTAATGAGCAGTTCTTC. Looking up the rest from reference TRBV9 and TRBJ2-1 gives the full variable domain: DSGVTQTPKHLITATGQRVTLRCSPRSGDLSVYWYQQSLDQGLQFLIQYYNGEERAKGNILERFSAQQFPDLHSELNLSSLELGDSALYFCASSVSTGEFNEQFFGPGTRLTVL.

The table lists this clonotype with a few counts. The chain joins TRBV30 to TRBJ2-7; TRBD1 matches 7 bases. The germline gives CDR1 GTSNPN, CDR2 SVGIG (reference sequence). This CDR3 is built from 14 residues. The J segment lost 3 bases and the V segment lost 2 bases, leaving 7 bases of the junction unmatched. DNA for the CDR3: TGTGCCTGGAGTATTAACAGGGGAAACTACGAGCAGTACTTC. As protein: CAWSINRGNYEQYF.

This sequence joins TRBV12-3 or TRBV12-4 and TRBJ1-1, with D perhaps TRBD1 (6 bases). The CDR3 is 14 residues long. The V gene lost 5 bases and the J gene lost 3 bases, with 13 bases spanning the gap. CDR3 bases: TGTGCCAGCAGTGGATACAGGGAGGACACTGAAGCTTTCTTT. Its protein is CASSGYREDTEAFF.

The V gene is TRBV5-1, the J gene TRBJ1-4; TRBD1 matches 7 bases. Looked up from germline, CDR1 is SGHRS and CDR2 is YFSETQ. The V segment lost 3 bases and the J segment 8 bases; nucleotides outside the gene matches: 4. The CDR3 runs to 13 residues. CDR3 residues: CASSSDREEKLFF. CDR3 coding DNA: TGCGCCAGCAGCTCAGACAGGGAAGAAAAACTGTTTTTT.

A few counts support this clonotype. This CDR3 reads CASSRLAGNSGANVLTF. The CDR3 DNA reads TGTGCCAGCAGCCGACTAGCGGGTAACTCTGGGGCCAACGTCCTGACTTTC. The rearrangement links TRBV7-6 to TRBJ2-6, with 10 bases fitting TRBD2. The CDR3 contains 17 residues. Germline V gene data show CDR1 as SGHVS and CDR2 as FNYEAQ. Trimming at V came to 5 bases and at J to 0 bases, leaving 4 bases not matched to a gene. Full variable domain (rest looked up from reference TRBV7-6 and TRBJ2-6): GAGVSQSPRYKVTKRGQDVALRCDPISGHVSLYWYRQALGQGPEFLTYFNYEAQQDKSGLPNDRFSAERPEGSISTLTIQRTEQRDSAMYRCASSRLAGNSGANVLTFGAGSRLTVL.